This T cell receptor (beta chain) was sequenced during a study of radiation and T cells in renal cell carcinoma. Time point described: blood 4 weeks post-SBRT, at nephrectomy. Treatment indicated: 15 Gy SBRT to primary tumor, nephrectomy 4 weeks later. Trimming cost V 4 bases and J 12 bases, with 11 bases left between them. From germline, CDR1 is SGHNT and CDR2 YYREEE (reference sequence). This CDR3 contains 11 residues. Using immunoSEQ multiplex PCR, the repertoire was profiled, and TCRdb retains in-frame clones only, with some absent. The sample includes fewer than 200,000 clones, 88% of them seen just once.

The J gene is TRBJ2-1, the V gene TRBV5-4; tentative D call: TRBD1 (6 bases). The specimen was blood, collected from a patient whose treatment included radiotherapy and nephrectomy. The receptor was isolated from a woman between 45 and 60 years old with renal cell carcinoma. CDR3 sequence (DNA): TGTGCCAGCAGCCCCGGGACATCGCAGTTCTTC. This codes for CASSPGTSQFF.